This T cell receptor beta chain came from a study of OX40 agonist ivuxolimab in advanced cancers. On the study more broadly: One hepatocellular carcinoma and a couple of cutaneous melanoma patients partially responded.

Study-level results: On average, a greater number of expanded clones characterised CD8+ T cells relative to CD4+.

This table comes from immunoSEQ multiplex PCR, and its TCRdb copy is limited to in-frame clones, with some not included. The sample lists 25,000 to 35,000 clones, 85% to 95% seen once, with approximately 26% in the top ten. In the case of this clone: Its target is unknown.

Looked up from germline, CDR1 is SGHTA and CDR2 is FQGNSA. CDR3 length equals 15 residues. The ends lost 5 bases at V and 2 bases at J; junction bases unmatched: 6. Material: CD4+ or CD8+ T cells sorted from blood, obtained in a trial of the OX40 agonist ivuxolimab. The TCR sequence derives from an adult with an advanced solid tumor such as melanoma, head and neck, liver or kidney cancer. The chain couples TRBV7-2 to TRBJ2-7; TRBD2 agrees at 10 bases. CDR3 sequence reads: CASSPLSGGPYEQYF. CDR3 sequence (DNA): TGTGCCAGCAGCCCGCTTAGCGGGGGGCCCTACGAGCAGTACTTC.